Following are 14 T cell receptor beta chains from one sample sequenced in a study of blood T cell repertoires in COVID-19. The table came from immunoSEQ multiplex PCR; TCRdb's copy has only in-frame clones and leaves some out. The repertoire consists of under 100,000 clones, with 70% to 90% occurring once and the leading ten covering roughly 3%. Sequenced input: peripheral blood. Receptor source: a woman of 80 years or more with COVID-19, enrolled during active disease.

This chain uses TRBV19 with TRBJ2-7; TRBD2 agrees at 7 bases. Germline assignment: CDR1 LNHDA and CDR2 SQIVND (reference sequence). CDR3 length equals 14 residues. V was clipped by 4 bases and J by 2 bases; unmatched bases: 5. The CDR3 coding sequence is TGTGCCAGTAGTAGGGGGAGGGGACCCTACGAGCAGTACTTC. This translates into CASSRGRGPYEQYF.

The rearrangement joins TRBV6-1 to TRBJ1-3, with TRBD1 matching over 8 bases. The germline V gene encodes CDR1 MNHNS and CDR2 SASEGT. Germline trimming cut 4 bases from V and 4 bases from J; bases unmatched to any gene: 9. This CDR3 has 16 amino acids. CDR3 sequence: CASSAQGAASGNTIYF. CDR3 in DNA: TGTGCCAGCAGTGCTCAGGGGGCAGCCTCAGGAAACACCATATATTTT.

The V gene is TRBV6-5, the J gene TRBJ1-2, with D unclear. The CDR3 runs 14 residues. Deletions cut 6 bases from V and 5 bases from J, with 16 bases between. Germline CDR1 is MNHEY and CDR2 is SVGAGI. Written as DNA, the CDR3 is TGTGCCAGCAGGGAGGCTACCTCTTCTTATGGCTACACCTTC. Amino acids: CASREATSSYGYTF.

The chain recombines TRBV18 with TRBJ2-3, with TRBD2 matching 9 bases. The CDR3 loop spans 16 amino acids. Trimming cost V 0 bases and J 0 bases; bases outside gene matches: 1. Germline CDR1 reads KGHSH; CDR2 reads LQKENI. DNA of the CDR3: TGTGCCAGCTCACCACCTAGCGGGGGAAGCACAGATACGCAGTATTTT. Its translation: CASSPPSGGSTDTQYF.

This clone showed up just once. This CDR3 reads CATSGQGKGTDTQYF. In nucleotides, the CDR3 is TGTGCCACCTCCGGACAGGGGAAAGGCACAGATACGCAGTATTTT. J is TRBJ2-3 and V is TRBV6-4; TRBD1 matches 9 bases. Germline V gene data show CDR1 as MRHNA and CDR2 as SNTAGT. The CDR3 covers 15 residues. V lost 10 bases and J lost 1; bases outside the gene matches: 9.

The V and J genes are TRBV11-2 and TRBJ2-2, with a weak D call TRBD2 (6 bases). CDR1 and CDR2 from the germline V gene are SGHAT and FQNNGV. V gave up 5 bases and J gave up 1 base, with 14 bases separating them. The CDR3 covers 16 residues. CDR3: CASSPPVGGNTGELFF. CDR3 bases: TGTGCCAGCAGCCCCCCCGTGGGAGGGAACACCGGGGAGCTGTTTTTT.

The V gene is TRBV2, the J gene TRBJ2-5; the D gene is possibly TRBD2 (5 bases). This CDR3 has 13 amino acids. Germline CDR1 SNHLY, CDR2 FYNNEI. The germline V and J ends were trimmed by 6 bases and 0 bases, with 8 bases remaining between them. The CDR3 here is CASRAGDQETQYF. The CDR3 coding sequence is TGTGCCAGCAGAGCCGGGGACCAAGAGACCCAGTACTTC.

The rearrangement uses TRBV7-9 and TRBJ1-6; tentative D call: TRBD1 (5 bases). Germline CDR1 and CDR2: SEHNR and FQNEAQ (reference sequence). CDR3 length equals 18 residues. V lost 3 bases and J 0 bases, leaving 15 bases between the germline ends. CDR3 in DNA: TGTGCCAGCAGCTTGGTGGGGGACTCAAGCTCCTATAATTCACCCCTCCACTTT. It specifies CASSLVGDSSSYNSPLHF.

This clone was detected only a few times. The rearrangement uses TRBV30 and TRBJ1-4; TRBD1 agrees at 9 bases. The CDR3 contains 15 residues. With 3 bases clipped from V and 6 bases from J, the junction kept 8 bases outside the gene matches. Germline CDR1 and CDR2: GTSNPN and SVGIG (reference sequence). The CDR3 loop reads CAWRMTGGSYEKLFF. CDR3 nucleotide sequence: TGTGCCTGGAGAATGACAGGGGGGTCTTATGAAAAACTGTTTTTT.

The chain has TRBV10-3 and TRBJ2-3; 8 positions match TRBD1. CDR1 and CDR2 from the germline V gene are ENHRY and SYGVKD. The junction had 4 bases not matched to a gene; V was cut back by 4 bases and J by 1 base. This CDR3 region has 15 residues. CDR3 nucleotide sequence: TGTGCCATCAGTGCGGACAGGGCCGGCACAGATACGCAGTATTTT. Translated: CAISADRAGTDTQYF.

This clone was seen only a few times. V and J are TRBV7-6 and TRBJ2-2; possibly TRBD1 for D (5 bases). Germline CDR1 and CDR2: SGHVS and FNYEAQ. The CDR3 loop spans 17 amino acids. Between the trimmed V and J ends, which lost 3 bases and 7 bases, there was a span of 21 bases. The CDR3 DNA reads as TGTGCCAGCAGCTTCTCTCCCGTCGGCAGACAGAACGGGGAGCTGTTTTTT. The encoded protein is CASSFSPVGRQNGELFF.

The genes are TRBV6-6 and TRBJ1-6; 7 bases align to TRBD1. The V gene's germline CDR1 is MNHNY and CDR2 SVGAGI (reference sequence). Unmatched junction bases numbered 4, after V lost 8 bases and J lost 9 bases. The CDR3 covers 12 residues. The CDR3 nucleotides read TGTGCCAGCCAGGGGGGAAGTTCACCCCTCCACTTT. It yields the protein CASQGGSSPLHF.

The rearrangement links TRBV2 to TRBJ2-6; unclear D gene. The germline CDR1 and CDR2 sequences are SNHLY and FYNNEI. CDR3 size: 16 residues. The V and J ends lost 7 bases and 4 bases respectively, with 17 bases between them. The CDR3 nucleotides are TGTGCCAGCAACCAAGAGGCGTGGTTGGGGGCCAACGTCCTGACTTTC. This encodes CASNQEAWLGANVLTF.

V gene TRBV5-1 combines with J gene TRBJ2-3; D may be TRBD1 (5 bases). This CDR3 is 15 amino acids long. V lost 5 bases and J lost 3, with 16 bases in between. Germline V lookup: CDR1 SGHRS, CDR2 YFSETQ. This CDR3 reads CASRPRAPSTDTQYF. CDR3 bases: TGCGCCAGCAGACCCAGGGCCCCATCAACAGATACGCAGTATTTT.